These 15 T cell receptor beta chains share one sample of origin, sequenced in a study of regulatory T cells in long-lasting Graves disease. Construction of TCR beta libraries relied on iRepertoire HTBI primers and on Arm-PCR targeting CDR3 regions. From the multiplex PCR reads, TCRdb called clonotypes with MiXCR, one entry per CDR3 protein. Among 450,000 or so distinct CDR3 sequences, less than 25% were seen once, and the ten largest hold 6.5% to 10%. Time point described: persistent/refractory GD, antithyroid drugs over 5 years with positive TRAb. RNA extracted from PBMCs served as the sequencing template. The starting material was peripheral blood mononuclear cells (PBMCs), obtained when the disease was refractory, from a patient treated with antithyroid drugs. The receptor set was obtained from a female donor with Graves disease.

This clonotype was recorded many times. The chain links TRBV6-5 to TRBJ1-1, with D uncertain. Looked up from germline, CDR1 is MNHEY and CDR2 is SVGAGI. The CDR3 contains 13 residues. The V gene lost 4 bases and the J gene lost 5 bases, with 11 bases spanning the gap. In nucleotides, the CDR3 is TGTGCCAGCAGTTCCAGTTTGCAGACTGAAGCTTTCTTT. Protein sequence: CASSSSLQTEAFF.

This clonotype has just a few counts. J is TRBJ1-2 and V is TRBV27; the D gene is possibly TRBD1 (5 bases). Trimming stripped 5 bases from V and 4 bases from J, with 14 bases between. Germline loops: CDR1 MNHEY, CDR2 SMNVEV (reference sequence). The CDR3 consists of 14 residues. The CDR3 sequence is CASSPSGGFYGYTF. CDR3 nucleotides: TGTGCCAGCAGTCCCTCCGGGGGATTCTATGGCTACACCTTC.

CDR3 nucleotides: TGTGCCAGCAGCTTAGCGGTAGGGTTAGAGACCCAGTACTTC. Encoded protein: CASSLAVGLETQYF. The chain has TRBV7-9 and TRBJ2-5; D unclear. Germline lookup yields CDR1 SEHNR and CDR2 FQNEAQ (reference sequence). With 0 bases removed from V and 4 bases from J, the gap between germline ends came to 9 bases. This CDR3 comprises 14 residues. Full variable domain (rest looked up from reference TRBV7-9 and TRBJ2-5): DTGVSQNPRHKITKRGQNVTFRCDPISEHNRLYWYRQTLGQGPEFLTYFQNEAQLEKSRLLSDRFSAERPKGSFSTLEIQRTEQGDSAMYLCASSLAVGLETQYFGPGTRLLVL.

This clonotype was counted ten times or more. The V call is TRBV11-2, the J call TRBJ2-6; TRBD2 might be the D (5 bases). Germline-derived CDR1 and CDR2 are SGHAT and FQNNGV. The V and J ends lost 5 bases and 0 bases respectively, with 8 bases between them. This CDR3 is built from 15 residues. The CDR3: CASSPEGSGANVLTF. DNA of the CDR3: TGTGCCAGCAGCCCCGAGGGCTCTGGGGCCAACGTCCTGACTTTC.

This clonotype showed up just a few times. CDR3 nucleotide sequence: TGTGCCAGCAGTGATAGGGGGGAAGCTTTCTATGGCTACACCTTC. Translation: CASSDRGEAFYGYTF. The rearrangement uses TRBV6-2 or TRBV6-3 and TRBJ1-2, with D perhaps matching TRBD1 (6 bases). V was cut by 5 bases and J by 4 bases, with 17 bases left in between. Germline-derived CDR1 and CDR2 are MNHEY and SVGEGT. The CDR3 length is 15 residues.

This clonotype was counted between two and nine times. In DNA, the CDR3 is TGTGCCAGCAGCTGGGGACTAGCAGCGGAAGAGACCCAGTACTTC. This translates into CASSWGLAAEETQYF. The chain combines TRBV5-4 with TRBJ2-5, with 9 bases that match TRBD2. J gave up 3 bases and V 3 bases, and 6 bases lay outside the gene matches. CDR3 length equals 15 residues. Germline V CDR1 and CDR2: SGHNT, YYREEE (reference sequence).

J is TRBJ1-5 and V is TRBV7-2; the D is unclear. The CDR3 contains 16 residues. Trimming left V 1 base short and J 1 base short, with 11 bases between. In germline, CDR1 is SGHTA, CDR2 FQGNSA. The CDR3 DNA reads TGTGCCAGCAGCTTAGGACCGGACTCAAGCAATCAGCCCCAGCATTTT. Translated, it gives CASSLGPDSSNQPQHF.

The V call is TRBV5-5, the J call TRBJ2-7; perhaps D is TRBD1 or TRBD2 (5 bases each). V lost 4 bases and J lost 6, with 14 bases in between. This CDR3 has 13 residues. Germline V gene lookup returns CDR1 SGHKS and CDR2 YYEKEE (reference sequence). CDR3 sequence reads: CASSVEGRVEQYF. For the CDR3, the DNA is TGTGCCAGCAGCGTAGAGGGCAGGGTCGAGCAGTACTTC.

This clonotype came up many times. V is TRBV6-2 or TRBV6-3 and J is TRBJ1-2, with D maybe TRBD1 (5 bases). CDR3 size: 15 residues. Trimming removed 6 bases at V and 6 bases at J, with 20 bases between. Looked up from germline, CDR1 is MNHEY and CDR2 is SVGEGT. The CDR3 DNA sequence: TGTGCCAGCAGCAGATGGGGGACTTTAAGCGATGGCTACACCTTC. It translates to CASSRWGTLSDGYTF.

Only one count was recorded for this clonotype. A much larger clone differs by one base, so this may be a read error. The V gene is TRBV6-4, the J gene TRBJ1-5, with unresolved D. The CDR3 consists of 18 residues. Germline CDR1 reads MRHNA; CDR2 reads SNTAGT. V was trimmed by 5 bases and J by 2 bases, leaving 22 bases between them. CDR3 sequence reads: CASSYWRTNSYRNQPQHF. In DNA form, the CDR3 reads TGTGCCAGCAGTTACTGGAGGACCAATTCATATCGCAATCAGCCCCAGCATTTT.

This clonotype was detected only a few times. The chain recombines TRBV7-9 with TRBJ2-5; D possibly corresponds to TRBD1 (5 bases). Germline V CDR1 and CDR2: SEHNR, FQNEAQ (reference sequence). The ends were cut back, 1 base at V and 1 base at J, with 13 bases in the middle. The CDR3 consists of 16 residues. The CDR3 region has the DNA TGTGCCAGCAGCTTAGGGGGCCTTGGCCTCCAAGAGACCCAGTACTTC. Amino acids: CASSLGGLGLQETQYF.

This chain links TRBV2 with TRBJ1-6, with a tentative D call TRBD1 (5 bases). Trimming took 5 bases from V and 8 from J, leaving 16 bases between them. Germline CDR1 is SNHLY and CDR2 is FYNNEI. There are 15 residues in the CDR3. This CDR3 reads CASSLEGREDSPLHF. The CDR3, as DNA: TGTGCCAGCAGTTTGGAGGGGCGCGAGGATTCACCCCTCCACTTT.

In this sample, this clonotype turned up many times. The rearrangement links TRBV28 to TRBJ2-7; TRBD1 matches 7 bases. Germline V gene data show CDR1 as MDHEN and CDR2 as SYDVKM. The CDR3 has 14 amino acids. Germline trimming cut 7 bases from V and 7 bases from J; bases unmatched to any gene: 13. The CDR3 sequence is CASNPGSTGREQYF. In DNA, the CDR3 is TGTGCCAGCAATCCCGGATCGACAGGGCGGGAGCAGTACTTC.

The CDR3 spells CASSSAGTSGYNEQFF. The CDR3 DNA reads TGTGCCAGCAGCTCGGCCGGGACTAGCGGGTACAATGAGCAGTTCTTC. This rearrangement joins TRBV5-5 to TRBJ2-5; 12 bases line up with TRBD2. Matching the DNA end better, TRBJ2-1 makes the J call doubtful. From germline, CDR1 is SGHKS and CDR2 YYEKEE (reference sequence). The CDR3 length is 16 residues.

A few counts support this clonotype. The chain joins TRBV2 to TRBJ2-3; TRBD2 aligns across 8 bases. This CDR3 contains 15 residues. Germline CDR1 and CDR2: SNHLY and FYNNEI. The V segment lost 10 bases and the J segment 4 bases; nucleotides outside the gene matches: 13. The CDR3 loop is CATPSPAGDPDTQYF. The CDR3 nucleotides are TGTGCCACCCCAAGTCCAGCGGGAGACCCAGATACGCAGTATTTT.